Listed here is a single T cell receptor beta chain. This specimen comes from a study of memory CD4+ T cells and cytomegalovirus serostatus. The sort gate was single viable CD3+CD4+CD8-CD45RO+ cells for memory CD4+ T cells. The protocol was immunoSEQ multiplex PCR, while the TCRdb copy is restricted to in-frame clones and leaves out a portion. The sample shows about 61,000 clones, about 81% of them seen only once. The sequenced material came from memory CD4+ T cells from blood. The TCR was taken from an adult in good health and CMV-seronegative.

The CDR3 coding sequence is TGTGCCAGTAGTATTGGCATTCAGGAGACCCAGTACTTC. It specifies CASSIGIQETQYF. J is TRBJ2-5 and V is TRBV19; D remains unclear. Trimming pared 3 bases from V and 5 bases from J, leaving 10 bases between. This CDR3 contains 13 residues. Germline CDR1 is LNHDA and CDR2 is SQIVND (reference sequence).